This T cell receptor beta chain was recorded in a study of blood T cell repertoires in COVID-19. Study overall: The cDNA or gDNA used as material had been derived from T cells, B-cell-depleted T cells, or PBMCs.

Germline loops: CDR1 KGHSH, CDR2 LQKENI. The V end was cut by 5 bases, the J end by 5 bases, with 9 bases between. The CDR3 is 12 residues long. Method: immunoSEQ multiplex PCR; TCRdb's copy keeps in-frame clones and lacks some. Counted here are about 150,000 clones, approximately 91% occurring once; the ten biggest clones make up about 2.4%. The receptor's source is a woman aged 70 to 79 with acute or convalescent COVID-19. V gene TRBV18 combines with J gene TRBJ2-5; a possible D gene is TRBD1 (5 bases). Sequencing was carried out using peripheral blood. CDR3 sequence (DNA): TGTGCCAGCTCAGGGGCTGGGGAGACCCAGTACTTC. Translated, it gives CASSGAGETQYF.